This entry lists 19 T cell receptor beta chains sequenced from one sample in a study of shared clonotypes between healthy human individuals. The method was immunoSEQ multiplex PCR; TCRdb's version includes in-frame clones alone and lacks a portion of them. The sample has hundreds of thousands of clones, around three quarters seen once. Sequencing was done on a sample of PBMCs. These receptors all stem from a woman in her thirties or forties in good health. Some clones in this sample may be carry-over from other donors' samples.

The chain has TRBV11-2 and TRBJ2-3, with TRBD1 as a possible D gene (5 bases). V lost 7 bases and J lost 0, with 11 bases in between. Germline assignment: CDR1 SGHAT and CDR2 FQNNGV. The CDR3 loop spans 14 amino acids. CDR3 nucleotide sequence: TGTGCCAGCACCCAACAGGTTAGCACAGATACGCAGTATTTT. It specifies CASTQQVSTDTQYF.

The chain uses TRBV15 and TRBJ2-5; 8 bases are shared with TRBD1. Germline V CDR1 and CDR2: LNHNV, YYDKDF (reference sequence). Germline trimming cut 1 base from V and 3 bases from J; bases unmatched to any gene: 7. The CDR3 is 16 amino acids. CDR3 bases: TGTGCCACCAGCAGAGTAGGGACAGGTCGTAAAGAGACCCAGTACTTC. It encodes CATSRVGTGRKETQYF.

This clone was found many times. Other DNA sequences from this sample encode an identical CDR3 as well. This chain uses TRBV15 with TRBJ1-1; tentatively, D is TRBD1 (5 bases). The ends were cut back, 0 bases at V and 2 bases at J, with 7 bases in the middle. This CDR3 is built from 14 residues. CDR1 LNHNV and CDR2 YYDKDF come from the germline V gene (reference sequence). The CDR3 DNA sequence: TGTGCCACCAGCAGAGACAGGGTTAACACTGAAGCTTTCTTT. Protein product: CATSRDRVNTEAFF. The full variable domain, with the rest looked up from reference TRBV15 and TRBJ1-1, is DAMVIQNPRYQVTQFGKPVTLSCSQTLNHNVMYWYQQKSSQAPKLLFHYYDKDFNNEADTPDNFQSRRPNTSFCFLDIRSPGLGDTAMYLCATSRDRVNTEAFFGQGTRLTVV.

This clone was counted only a few times. This sequence joins TRBV28 and TRBJ1-4; TRBD1 might be the D (6 bases). Per germline, CDR1 MDHEN and CDR2 SYDVKM. V lost 5 bases to trimming and J lost 7 bases, with 17 bases between them. The CDR3 loop spans 15 amino acids. The CDR3 region has the DNA TGTGCCAGCAGTCCCTGGGGGGCGCGGGCTGAAAAACTGTTTTTT. It translates to CASSPWGARAEKLFF.

The V call is TRBV19, the J call TRBJ2-2, with 7 positions matching TRBD1. V shed 6 bases and J 4 bases; nucleotides not matched to a gene: 11. The CDR3 runs to 16 residues. CDR1 is LNHDA, CDR2 SQIVND, per germline (reference sequence). The chain's CDR3 is CASSPLDRKVTGELFF. CDR3 nucleotide sequence: TGTGCCAGTAGCCCACTGGACAGGAAAGTCACCGGGGAGCTGTTTTTT.

V usage is TRBV21-1 and J usage is TRBJ2-7; the table's D call, TRBD1, was not checked against the DNA. TRBV21-1 is marked as a pseudogene. This CDR3 contains 16 residues. The CDR3: CASIRKPGTGGYEQYF. Written as DNA, the CDR3 is TGTGCCAGCATCCGAAAACCCGGGACAGGGGGCTACGAGCAGTACTTC.

The rearrangement uses TRBV7-9 and TRBJ1-1; possible D gene TRBD1, 5 bases. Germline CDR1 reads SEHNR; CDR2 reads FQNEAQ (reference sequence). With 0 bases removed from V and 8 bases from J, the gap between germline ends came to 7 bases. The CDR3 sequence is 12 residues long. The CDR3 DNA sequence: TGTGCCAGCAGCTTAGCAACAGGCGAAGCTTTCTTT. Its protein product is CASSLATGEAFF.

This clone appeared a few times. The sample has other DNA sequences that encode this CDR3 too. The rearrangement uses TRBV12-5 and TRBJ1-1, with D perhaps TRBD1 (6 bases). This CDR3 is 13 amino acids long. The V gene lost 1 base and the J gene lost 4 bases, with 7 bases spanning the gap. Germline V gene sequence: CDR1 LGHNT, CDR2 FRNRAP. In nucleotides, the CDR3 is TGTGCTAGTGGTTTGGAGGGGGGCACTGAAGCTTTCTTT. Amino acids: CASGLEGGTEAFF.

This clone was recorded at least ten times. The CDR3 region has the DNA TGTGCCAGCAGCTTTGGGACAGGGGCCCCAGGGACCCAGTACTTC. Amino acids: CASSFGTGAPGTQYF. J is TRBJ2-5 and V is TRBV11-2; 10 bases align to TRBD1. Germline CDR1 reads SGHAT; CDR2 reads FQNNGV. The CDR3 is 15 residues long. V lost 3 bases, J lost 7 bases, and 8 bases stayed unmatched.

The chain links TRBV5-4 to TRBJ2-7; D might be TRBD1 or TRBD2, each matching 6 bases. Germline V gene lookup returns CDR1 SGHNT and CDR2 YYREEE (reference sequence). CDR3 length: 14 residues. Trimming stripped 4 bases from V and 9 bases from J, with 20 bases between. CDR3: CASSPSRGLEAQYF. The CDR3 nucleotides are TGTGCCAGCAGCCCGAGTCGGGGGCTTGAGGCGCAGTACTTC.

Note on this clone: Other DNA sequences within the sample encode an identical CDR3. The chain is built from TRBV18 and TRBJ2-7; 7 bases are a match to TRBD1. The CDR3 is made up of 13 amino acids. Trimming removed 2 bases from V and 4 bases from J; junction bases left unmatched: 2. Looked up from germline, CDR1 is KGHSH and CDR2 is LQKENI. This CDR3 reads CASSPGQDYEQYF. The DNA for the CDR3 is TGTGCCAGCTCACCAGGACAGGATTACGAGCAGTACTTC.

The J gene is TRBJ2-5, the V gene TRBV29-1, with D maybe TRBD2 (6 bases). This CDR3 is built from 11 residues. Germline CDR1 and CDR2: SQVTM and ANQGSEA. The V and J ends lost 7 bases and 11 bases respectively, with 17 bases between them. The CDR3 DNA sequence: TGCAGCGCTGCTCTGGGAGGAGAGCAGTACTTC. Its protein product is CSAALGGEQYF.

This clone was seen a handful of times. The chain carries TRBV29-1 and TRBJ2-1, with D unclear. The CDR3 length is 11 residues. Trimming cost V 2 bases and J 8 bases, with 7 bases left between them. CDR1 is SQVTM and CDR2 is ANQGSEA in the germline V gene. CDR3 coding DNA: TGCAGCGTTGAACCTCGGTATGAGCAGTTCTTC. As protein: CSVEPRYEQFF.

V and J are TRBV5-4 and TRBJ1-1; 8 nucleotides agree with TRBD1. Germline lookup yields CDR1 SGHNT and CDR2 YYREEE (reference sequence). The ends lost 7 bases at V and 3 bases at J; junction bases unmatched: 8. CDR3 length: 14 amino acids. The CDR3: CASGSGQGDTEAFF. The CDR3 nucleotides are TGTGCCAGCGGGTCCGGACAGGGAGACACTGAAGCTTTCTTT.

A note on this clone: This sample also contains other DNA sequences that code for the same CDR3. The V call is TRBV20-1, the J call TRBJ2-4, with D perhaps TRBD1 (5 bases). From germline, CDR1 is DFQATT and CDR2 SNEGSKA (reference sequence). Trimming removed 3 bases at V and 6 bases at J, with 6 bases between. The CDR3 contains 11 residues. CDR3 sequence: CSASGANIQYF. CDR3 coding DNA: TGCAGTGCTAGTGGGGCAAACATTCAGTACTTC.

V gene TRBV7-9 combines with J gene TRBJ2-7; TRBD2 matches 11 bases. CDR1 is SEHNR, CDR2 FQNEAQ, per germline (reference sequence). The CDR3 has 15 residues. V trimming: 1 base; J trimming: 2 bases; junction bases outside the gene matches: 1. CDR3 bases: TGTGCCAGCAGCTTAGTTAGCGGGAGGGCCTACGAGCAGTACTTC. Its translation: CASSLVSGRAYEQYF.

Regarding this clone: A much larger clone is a single base away; this may be a read error. The chain uses TRBV7-2 and TRBJ2-7, with 12 bases fitting TRBD2. CDR1 SGHTA and CDR2 FQGNSA come from the germline V gene. The V segment lost 5 bases and the J segment 4 bases; nucleotides outside the gene matches: 3. There are 14 residues in the CDR3. CDR3 nucleotides: TGTGCCAGCAGCCCCGGACTAGCGGGGTACGAGCAGTACTTC. Translation gives CASSPGLAGYEQYF. The full variable domain, with the rest looked up from reference TRBV7-2 and TRBJ2-7, is GAGVSQSPSNKVTEKGKDVELRCDPISGHTALYWYRQSLGQGLEFLIYFQGNSAPDKSGLPSDRFSAERTGGSVSTLTIQRTQQEDSAVYLCASSPGLAGYEQYFGPGTRLTVT.

The rearrangement joins TRBV5-1 to TRBJ2-3; 10 nucleotides line up with TRBD1. This CDR3 is built from 15 residues. J lost 5 bases, V lost 1 base, and 4 bases had no gene match. The germline gives CDR1 SGHRS, CDR2 YFSETQ. The CDR3 DNA is TGCGCCAGCAGCTTGAGCGGGACAGGGGAAGATACGCAGTATTTT. Its protein is CASSLSGTGEDTQYF. Together with reference TRBV5-1 and TRBJ2-3, the CDR3 gives the full variable domain: KAGVTQTPRYLIKTRGQQVTLSCSPISGHRSVSWYQQTPGQGLQFLFEYFSETQRNKGNFPGRFSGRQFSNSRSEMNVSTLELGDSALYLCASSLSGTGEDTQYFGPGTRLTVL.

The chain is built from TRBV10-2 and TRBJ1-5, with a tentative D call TRBD1 (6 bases). The CDR3 totals 14 residues. Germline CDR1 and CDR2: WSHSY and SAAADI. Trimming took 3 bases from V and 9 from J, leaving 15 bases between them. CDR3 loop: CASSEGGESWPQHF. DNA for the CDR3: TGCGCCAGCAGTGAAGGGGGGGAGAGTTGGCCCCAGCATTTT.